The table lists the clone carrying this TCR beta chain with a few counts. Its antigen is as yet unknown. Using immunoSEQ multiplex PCR, the repertoire was profiled, and TCRdb retains in-frame clones only, with some absent. The sample has approximately 100,000 clones, about 90% seen once. This CDR3 is built from 13 residues. The germline V gene has CDR1 SGDLS and CDR2 YYNGEE. J was trimmed by 7 bases and V by 3 bases; bases with no gene match: 0. This entry comes from a study of T cell responses to AZD1222 COVID-19 vaccine. General observations from the study: Clonal diversity may have been underestimated in mostly white British donors. Dominant at 160-218 and 743-854, vaccine-associated CD4 TCRs also spanned spike. Just a handful of people given AZD1222 tested seropositive at baseline. Spike-specific TCR breadth and depth went up after people got two AZD1222 doses.

The V call is TRBV9, the J call TRBJ1-6, with 8 bases identical to TRBD1. This receptor was taken from an adult who received the AZD1222 COVID-19 vaccine. The sample consisted of peripheral blood, taken 28 days after the second AZD1222 dose. CDR3: CASSGQGNSPLHF. The CDR3 DNA follows: TGTGCCAGCAGCGGACAGGGGAATTCACCCCTCCACTTT.